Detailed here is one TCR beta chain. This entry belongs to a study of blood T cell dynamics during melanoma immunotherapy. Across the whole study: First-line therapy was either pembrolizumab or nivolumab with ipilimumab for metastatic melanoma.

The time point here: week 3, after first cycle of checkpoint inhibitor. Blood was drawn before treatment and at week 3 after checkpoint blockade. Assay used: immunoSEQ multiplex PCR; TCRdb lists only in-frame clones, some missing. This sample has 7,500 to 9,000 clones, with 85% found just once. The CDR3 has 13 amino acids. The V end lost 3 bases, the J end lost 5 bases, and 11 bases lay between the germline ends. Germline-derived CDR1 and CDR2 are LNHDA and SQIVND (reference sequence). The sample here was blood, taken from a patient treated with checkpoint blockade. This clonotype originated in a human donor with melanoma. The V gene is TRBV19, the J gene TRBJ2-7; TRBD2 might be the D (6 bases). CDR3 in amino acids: CASSIIGSDEQYF. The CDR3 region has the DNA TGTGCCAGTAGTATTATCGGGAGCGACGAGCAGTACTTC.